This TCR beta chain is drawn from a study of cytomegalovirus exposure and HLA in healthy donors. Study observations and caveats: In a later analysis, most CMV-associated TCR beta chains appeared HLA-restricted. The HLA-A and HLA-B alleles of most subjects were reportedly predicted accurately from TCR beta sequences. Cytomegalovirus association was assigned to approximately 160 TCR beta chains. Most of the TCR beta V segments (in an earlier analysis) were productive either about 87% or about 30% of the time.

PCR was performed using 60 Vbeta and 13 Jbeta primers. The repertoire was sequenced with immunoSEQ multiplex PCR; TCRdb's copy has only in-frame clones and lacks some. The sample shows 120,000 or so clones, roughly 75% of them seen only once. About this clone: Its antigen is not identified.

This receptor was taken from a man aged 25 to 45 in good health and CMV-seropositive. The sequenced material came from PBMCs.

CDR3 residues: CASSLVATGTEKLFF. The CDR3 coding sequence is TGTGCCAGCAGCTTAGTGGCGACAGGGACTGAAAAACTGTTTTTT. The V gene is TRBV7-8, the J gene TRBJ1-4; TRBD1 agrees at 7 bases. The germline V gene has CDR1 SGHVS and CDR2 FQNEAQ. V lost 1 base to trimming and J lost 7 bases; unmatched junction nucleotides: 6. This CDR3 has 15 amino acids.